These 20 T cell receptor beta chains originate from one sample sequenced in a study of blood T cell repertoires in COVID-19. Clones were sequenced by immunoSEQ multiplex PCR, and TCRdb holds only the in-frame ones, with some missing. Among 250,000 to 350,000 clones listed, 90% were seen once. Sequencing was performed on PBMCs or T cells enriched from blood (not recorded which). All receptors come from a woman aged 18-29 years with acute COVID-19.

This rearrangement joins TRBV18 to TRBJ2-1; the match to TRBD2 covers 8 bases. CDR3 size: 16 residues. Germline CDR1 and CDR2: KGHSH and LQKENI. J was trimmed by 0 bases and V by 2 bases; bases with no gene match: 3. The DNA for the CDR3 is TGTGCCAGCTCACCAGTAGCGGGGAGCTCCTACAATGAGCAGTTCTTC. This sequence encodes CASSPVAGSSYNEQFF. Drawing the rest from reference TRBV18 and TRBJ2-1, the complete variable domain is NAGVMQNPRHLVRRRGQEARLRCSPMKGHSHVYWYRQLPEEGLKFMVYLQKENIIDESGMPKERFSAEFPKEGPSILRIQQVVRGDSAAYFCASSPVAGSSYNEQFFGPGTRLTVL.

This clone has a handful of counts. The chain uses TRBV19 and TRBJ1-5, with D possibly matching TRBD1 (5 bases). The CDR3 spans 14 residues. Trimming removed 5 bases from V and 8 bases from J, with 16 bases in between. Germline lookup yields CDR1 LNHDA and CDR2 SQIVND (reference sequence). Written as DNA, the CDR3 is TGTGCCAGTAGTCCACGGACCCAGGGTGAGCCCCAGCATTTT. Its protein product is CASSPRTQGEPQHF.

The V and J genes are TRBV28 and TRBJ1-2; TRBD1 agrees at 11 bases. Trimming took 10 bases from V and 8 from J; bases not matched to a gene: 15. The CDR3 contains 15 residues. Germline CDR1 MDHEN, CDR2 SYDVKM. DNA for the CDR3: TGTGCCACCGAGGACAGGGGGCCTTCGTTGAAAGGCTACACCTTC. Its protein is CATEDRGPSLKGYTF.

The CDR3 DNA reads as TGTGCCAGCACAACGACAGTCGAATTTGGAAACACCATATATTTT. Its translation is CASTTTVEFGNTIYF. V gene TRBV28 combines with J gene TRBJ1-3, with TRBD1 as a possible D gene (5 bases). Germline V gene sequence: CDR1 MDHEN, CDR2 SYDVKM. Trimming took off 7 bases at V and 3 bases at J, with 16 bases between the two ends. The CDR3 runs to 15 residues.

The V gene is TRBV6-5, the J gene TRBJ2-7; TRBD1 aligns across 7 bases. Germline V gives CDR1 MNHEY, CDR2 SVGAGI. V was pared by 5 bases and J by 2 bases, with 6 bases of the junction left unmatched. The CDR3 sequence is 14 residues long. CDR3 sequence (DNA): TGTGCCAGCAGTCTGGACAGGAACCCCTACGAGCAGTACTTC. This encodes CASSLDRNPYEQYF.

The V call is TRBV3-1 (or the pseudogene TRBV3-2), the J call TRBJ2-1; possible D gene TRBD2, 6 bases. Trimming removed 5 bases from V and 2 bases from J, with 13 bases in between. CDR1 and CDR2 from the germline V gene are LGHDT and YNNKEL (reference sequence). The CDR3 extends over 15 amino acids. The CDR3 sequence is CASSVGTLTYNEQFF. Written as DNA, the CDR3 is TGTGCCAGCAGCGTCGGGACTCTCACCTACAATGAGCAGTTCTTC.

This clone was recorded only once. The V gene is TRBV11-3, the J gene TRBJ1-2, with D perhaps matching TRBD1 (5 bases). The CDR3 has 14 residues. Germline assignment: CDR1 SGHNT and CDR2 YENEEA. V lost 0 bases and J lost 4, with 9 bases in between. CDR3 in amino acids: CASSLEGAPYGYTF. CDR3 nucleotide sequence: TGTGCCAGCAGCTTAGAAGGGGCCCCCTATGGCTACACCTTC.

The J gene is TRBJ1-6, the V gene TRBV19; D gene ambiguous. This CDR3 region has 15 residues. Germline V gene data show CDR1 as LNHDA and CDR2 as SQIVND (reference sequence). With 7 bases removed from V and 7 bases from J, the gap between germline ends came to 17 bases. The CDR3 DNA reads as TGTGCCAGTACCGCCCGTCAGTGGGAGAATTCACCCCTCCACTTT. This codes for CASTARQWENSPLHF.

The V and J genes are TRBV3-1 (or the pseudogene TRBV3-2) and TRBJ1-2; D is unclear. Looked up from germline, CDR1 is LGHDT and CDR2 is YNNKEL (reference sequence). Trimming took off 1 base at V and 4 bases at J, with 13 bases between the two ends. The CDR3 loop spans 15 amino acids. The CDR3 sequence: CASSQGAGLGYGYTF. CDR3 coding DNA: TGTGCCAGCAGCCAAGGAGCAGGACTTGGCTATGGCTACACCTTC.

In DNA, the CDR3 is TGTGCCAGCAGCTTAGGTGGTAGGCAGGGCGATGGCTACACCTTC. It encodes CASSLGGRQGDGYTF. The rearrangement joins TRBV11-2 to TRBJ1-2, with D tentatively TRBD1 (5 bases). Trimming stripped 1 base from V and 6 bases from J, with 15 bases between. This CDR3 spans 15 amino acids. Germline V lookup: CDR1 SGHAT, CDR2 FQNNGV. Combining the CDR3 with reference TRBV11-2 and TRBJ1-2 gives the whole variable domain EAGVAQSPRYKIIEKRQSVAFWCNPISGHATLYWYQQILGQGPKLLIQFQNNGVVDDSQLPKDRFSAERLKGVDSTLKIQPAKLEDSAVYLCASSLGGRQGDGYTFGSGTRLTVV.

V gene TRBV19 combines with J gene TRBJ1-1; TRBD1 might be the D (6 bases). This CDR3 region has 13 residues. Looked up from germline, CDR1 is LNHDA and CDR2 is SQIVND (reference sequence). V shed 10 bases and J shed 4 bases, with 16 bases lying between them. The CDR3 region has the DNA TGTGCCACTCGACAGGCATCGGTCACTGAAGCTTTCTTT. Protein sequence: CATRQASVTEAFF.

The genes are TRBV10-3 and TRBJ2-7; TRBD1 aligns across 12 bases. The length of the CDR3 is 15 residues. The J segment lost 7 bases and the V segment lost 3 bases, leaving 7 bases of the junction unmatched. Germline lookup yields CDR1 ENHRY and CDR2 SYGVKD. The CDR3 here is CAISDRGQGAVEQYF. CDR3 DNA: TGTGCCATCAGTGATAGGGGACAGGGGGCGGTAGAGCAGTACTTC.

This chain connects TRBV19 to TRBJ1-2; D uncertain. The CDR3 runs to 14 residues. CDR1 and CDR2 (germline): LNHDA, SQIVND (reference sequence). The V and J ends lost 3 bases and 4 bases respectively, with 12 bases between them. The CDR3 DNA sequence: TGTGCCAGTAGTATTCAGGAACGTGGCTATGGCTACACCTTC. This encodes CASSIQERGYGYTF.

The V and J genes are TRBV19 and TRBJ2-5; D is unresolved. Germline assignment: CDR1 LNHDA and CDR2 SQIVND (reference sequence). The CDR3 extends over 12 amino acids. With 4 bases removed from V and 1 base from J, the gap between germline ends came to 4 bases. As DNA, the CDR3 is TGTGCCAGTAGTAGGCTCCAAGAGACCCAGTACTTC. Protein sequence: CASSRLQETQYF.

This rearrangement joins TRBV19 to TRBJ1-2; TRBD1 might be the D (5 bases). The CDR3 extends over 16 amino acids. V lost 3 bases and J 8 bases, leaving 22 bases between the germline ends. CDR1 and CDR2 from the germline V gene are LNHDA and SQIVND (reference sequence). DNA of the CDR3: TGTGCCAGTAGTATGCCCCAACGGGGGGTGTCGTTGGGCTACACCTTC. As protein: CASSMPQRGVSLGYTF.

The rearrangement joins TRBV6-4 to TRBJ2-2; 9 bases are a match to TRBD2. Germline assignment: CDR1 MRHNA and CDR2 SNTAGT. The CDR3 contains 19 residues. The V and J ends lost 2 bases and 1 base, in that order; junction bases with no gene match: 11. The CDR3 loop reads CASSDEAPGLAGNTGELFF. CDR3 bases: TGTGCCAGCAGTGACGAAGCACCGGGACTAGCTGGGAACACCGGGGAGCTGTTTTTT.

The chain carries TRBV20-1 and TRBJ1-2; tentative D call: TRBD1 (5 bases). CDR3 size: 14 residues. V was trimmed by 3 bases and J by 2 bases, leaving 13 bases between them. Germline lookup yields CDR1 DFQATT and CDR2 SNEGSKA (reference sequence). The DNA of the CDR3 is TGCAGTGCTAGTGTAAACCCAGGGAACTATGGCTACACCTTC. Its protein product is CSASVNPGNYGYTF.

The V call is TRBV28, the J call TRBJ1-2, with 8 nucleotides matching TRBD1. CDR1 MDHEN and CDR2 SYDVKM come from the germline V gene. J gave up 2 bases and V 2 bases, and 10 bases lay outside the gene matches. The length of the CDR3 is 17 residues. The chain's CDR3 is CASSLAALTGENYGYTF. The CDR3 DNA reads as TGTGCCAGCAGTTTAGCCGCACTGACAGGGGAAAACTATGGCTACACCTTC.

In nucleotides, the CDR3 is TGTGCTAGTGGTTTGGTGGCCTCGGCCTCGACTAGGTTCATGATAGTGGATACGCAGTATTTT. The encoded protein is CASGLVASASTRFMIVDTQYF. This chain joins TRBV12-5 and TRBJ2-3; TRBD2 is a possible D gene (6 bases). The length of the CDR3 is 21 residues. CDR1 is LGHNT, CDR2 FRNRAP, per germline. Trimming shortened V by 0 bases and J by 6 bases, and 31 bases separated the two germline ends.

The chain employs TRBV7-9 and TRBJ1-1; 8 bases line up with TRBD1. Germline V lookup: CDR1 SEHNR, CDR2 FQNEAQ (reference sequence). V shed 5 bases and J 7 bases; nucleotides not matched to a gene: 9. The CDR3 contains 14 residues. This chain's CDR3 is CASSAQDRAYEAFF. The CDR3 bases are TGTGCCAGCAGCGCTCAGGACAGGGCGTATGAAGCTTTCTTT.